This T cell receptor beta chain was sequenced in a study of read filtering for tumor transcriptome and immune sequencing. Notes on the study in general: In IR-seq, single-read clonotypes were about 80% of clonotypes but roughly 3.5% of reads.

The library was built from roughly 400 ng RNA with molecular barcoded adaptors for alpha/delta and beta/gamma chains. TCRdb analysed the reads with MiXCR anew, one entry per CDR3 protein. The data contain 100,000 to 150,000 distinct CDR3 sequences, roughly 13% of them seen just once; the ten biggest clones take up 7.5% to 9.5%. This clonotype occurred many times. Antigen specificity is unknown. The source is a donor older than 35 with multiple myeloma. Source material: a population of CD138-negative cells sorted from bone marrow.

CDR3 loop: CSALNVGTDTQYF. For the CDR3, the DNA is TGCAGTGCACTCAATGTTGGGACAGATACGCAGTATTTT. The rearrangement joins TRBV20-1 to TRBJ2-3; D is unresolved. The V and J ends lost 6 bases and 3 bases respectively, with 13 bases between them. The germline gives CDR1 DFQATT, CDR2 SNEGSKA (reference sequence). There are 13 residues in the CDR3.